The 28 T cell receptor beta chains in this list originate from one sample, sequenced in a study of regulatory T cells in long-lasting Graves disease. Sequencing libraries for TCR beta were prepared with iRepertoire HTBI primers and Arm-PCR of CDR3 regions. TCRdb re-analysed the multiplex PCR reads in MiXCR, keeping a single row per CDR3 protein. This repertoire shows about 400,000 distinct CDR3 sequences, about a fifth found once; its top ten account for less than 25%. As to time point: persistent/refractory GD, antithyroid drugs over 5 years with positive TRAb. With RNA extracted from PBMCs as input, the TCR library was made. The sequenced sample was peripheral blood mononuclear cells (PBMCs), obtained when the disease was refractory, from a patient treated with antithyroid drugs. Receptor source: a female donor with Graves disease.

This clonotype was found many times. The DNA is left out, because the CDR3 cannot be placed on it with certainty; the CDR3 is given as TCRdb lists it. The chain joins TRBV12-3 or TRBV12-4 to TRBJ1-3; the table's D call TRBD1 went unverified against the DNA. The CDR3 is 15 amino acids long, termini counted. This chain's CDR3 is CASSFLAGAGNTIYF.

This clonotype was counted a few times. V gene TRBV7-9 combines with J gene TRBJ1-1; 10 bases map to TRBD1. CDR3 size: 14 residues. Per germline, CDR1 SEHNR and CDR2 FQNEAQ (reference sequence). J gave up 6 bases and V 8 bases, and 9 bases lay outside the gene matches. Here the CDR3 reads CASSNRDRGPEAFF. The DNA for the CDR3 is TGTGCCAGCTCGAACAGGGACAGGGGCCCTGAAGCTTTCTTT.

This CDR3 reads CASSLYKGMGETQYF. The CDR3 DNA is TGTGCCAGCAGCTTGTATAAGGGGATGGGAGAGACCCAGTACTTC. The chain has TRBV5-4 and TRBJ2-5; D may be TRBD1 (5 bases). V was shortened by 1 base and J by 4 bases, with 14 bases between the two germline ends. The CDR3 is 15 residues long. Germline V CDR1 and CDR2: SGHNT, YYREEE (reference sequence).

The chain links TRBV12-3 or TRBV12-4 to TRBJ2-3; tentative D call: TRBD2 (5 bases). The CDR3 has 13 amino acids. V lost 4 bases and J 4 bases, leaving 9 bases between the germline ends. The CDR3 loop reads CASSSLGADTQYF. The CDR3 DNA is TGTGCCAGCAGTTCGCTGGGAGCAGATACGCAGTATTTT.

The chain links TRBV20-1 to TRBJ2-2, with 9 bases identical to TRBD2. Germline CDR1 and CDR2: DFQATT and SNEGSKA (reference sequence). The CDR3 covers 16 residues. J lost 2 bases, V lost 2 bases, and 6 bases had no gene match. CDR3 sequence: CSARKTGTSNTGELFF. The CDR3 DNA reads as TGCAGTGCTAGAAAAACCGGGACTAGCAACACCGGGGAGCTGTTTTTT.

This clonotype was observed a handful of times. CDR3: CASSPTHRPNYGYTF. The CDR3 nucleotides read TGTGCCAGCAGCCCAACCCACAGACCTAACTATGGCTACACCTTC. The chain carries TRBV3-1 and TRBJ1-2; no clear D gene. V was shortened by 4 bases and J by 0 bases, with 12 bases between the two germline ends. Germline-derived CDR1 and CDR2 are LGHDT and YNNKEL (reference sequence). This CDR3 has 15 residues.

This clonotype has just a few counts. J is TRBJ1-5 and V is TRBV10-3, with 8 bases matching TRBD1. The germline V gene has CDR1 ENHRY and CDR2 SYGVKD. CDR3 length equals 14 residues. The J segment lost 7 bases and the V segment lost 6 bases, leaving 8 bases of the junction unmatched. The chain's CDR3 is CAIRATGEKQPQHF. CDR3 bases: TGTGCCATCAGGGCGACAGGGGAGAAACAGCCCCAGCATTTT.

This clonotype showed up just a few times. V is TRBV20-1 and J is TRBJ1-5, with a possible D match to TRBD1 (6 bases). V gave up 5 bases and J gave up 0 bases, with 11 bases separating them. The germline V gene has CDR1 DFQATT and CDR2 SNEGSKA (reference sequence). The CDR3 spans 14 residues. The CDR3 loop is CSAADSYSNQPQHF. CDR3 nucleotide sequence: TGCAGTGCTGCGGACAGTTATAGCAATCAGCCCCAGCATTTT.

This clonotype was recorded at least ten times. J is TRBJ2-7 and V is TRBV28; D is perhaps TRBD1 (6 bases). Germline CDR1 reads MDHEN; CDR2 reads SYDVKM. The CDR3 is made up of 15 amino acids. The germline V and J ends were trimmed by 5 bases and 6 bases, with 20 bases remaining between them. CDR3 sequence: CASSALRTVGPEQYF. The CDR3 bases are TGTGCCAGCAGTGCCCTTAGGACAGTGGGGCCCGAGCAGTACTTC.

This clonotype was counted a few times. This chain uses TRBV24-1 with TRBJ2-5; no firm D call. Trimming took 4 bases from V and 5 from J, leaving 13 bases between them. The CDR3 length is 14 residues. Germline-derived CDR1 and CDR2 are KGHDR and SFDVKD. CDR3 residues: CATSDRTDGETQYF. CDR3 nucleotide sequence: TGTGCCACCAGTGACCGGACGGATGGGGAGACCCAGTACTTC.

This clonotype was detected only a few times. The V and J genes are TRBV29-1 and TRBJ1-2; unclear D gene. Per germline, CDR1 SQVTM and CDR2 ANQGSEA. This CDR3 is 13 amino acids long. V lost 2 bases to trimming and J lost 4 bases, with 11 bases between them. This chain's CDR3 is CSVERAFLYGYTF. Written as DNA, the CDR3 is TGCAGCGTTGAAAGGGCTTTCCTCTATGGCTACACCTTC.

This clonotype was recorded many times. The CDR3 sequence is CASNRQGVGTEAFF. In DNA, the CDR3 is TGTGCCAGCAACAGACAGGGGGTTGGCACTGAAGCTTTCTTT. The V call is TRBV6-1, the J call TRBJ1-1, with 9 bases identical to TRBD1. CDR3 length equals 14 residues. J gave up 4 bases and V 7 bases, and 7 bases lay outside the gene matches. The germline V gene has CDR1 MNHNS and CDR2 SASEGT.

This clonotype was picked up many times. This chain links TRBV12-3 or TRBV12-4 with TRBJ1-1; the D is unclear. The CDR3 spans 12 residues. With 4 bases removed from V and 11 bases from J, the gap between germline ends came to 14 bases. The CDR3 coding sequence is TGTGCCAGCAGTTATGACGGTCCCGCGGCTTTCTTT. Translated: CASSYDGPAAFF.

The sample holds a few counts of this clonotype. The V gene is TRBV5-8, the J gene TRBJ2-7; TRBD2 matches at 8 bases. CDR3 length: 15 residues. Germline V lookup: CDR1 SGHTS, CDR2 YDEGEE. Unmatched junction bases numbered 5, after V lost 1 base and J lost 2 bases. The CDR3 loop reads CASSLKAGDPYEQYF. CDR3 nucleotide sequence: TGTGCCAGCAGCTTGAAAGCGGGAGACCCCTACGAGCAGTACTTC.

The chain couples TRBV5-5 to TRBJ1-2, with unresolved D. Trimming removed 1 base from V and 2 bases from J, with 15 bases in between. There are 16 residues in the CDR3. The germline gives CDR1 SGHKS, CDR2 YYEKEE (reference sequence). CDR3 coding DNA: TGTGCCAGCAGCTTGCCCCGGGAGTTTCGGAACTATGGCTACACCTTC. It codes for CASSLPREFRNYGYTF. The full variable domain, in which reference TRBV5-5 and TRBJ1-2 provide the parts outside the CDR3, is DAGVTQSPTHLIKTRGQQVTLRCSPISGHKSVSWYQQVLGQGPQFIFQYYEKEERGRGNFPDRFSARQFPNYSSELNVNALLLGDSALYLCASSLPREFRNYGYTFGSGTRLTVV.

As concerns this clonotype: This probably arose from a read error, given a far larger clone one base away. The chain carries TRBV11-3 and TRBJ1-5; maybe TRBD1 (5 bases). CDR3 size: 15 residues. Germline V CDR1 and CDR2: SGHNT, YENEEA. V lost 3 bases and J lost 3, with 12 bases in between. CDR3 protein: CASSLDKDLNQPQHF. The CDR3 bases are TGTGCCAGCAGCTTGGACAAGGACCTCAATCAGCCCCAGCATTTT.

The genes are TRBV5-1 and TRBJ2-3, with a weak D call TRBD2 (5 bases). The germline V and J ends were trimmed by 0 bases and 2 bases, with 10 bases remaining between them. The CDR3 is 15 amino acids. Germline V lookup: CDR1 SGHRS, CDR2 YFSETQ. The CDR3: CASSLGPGNTDTQYF. CDR3 DNA: TGCGCCAGCAGCTTGGGCCCGGGAAACACAGATACGCAGTATTTT. Full variable domain (outside the CDR3, taken from reference TRBV5-1 and TRBJ2-3): KAGVTQTPRYLIKTRGQQVTLSCSPISGHRSVSWYQQTPGQGLQFLFEYFSETQRNKGNFPGRFSGRQFSNSRSEMNVSTLELGDSALYLCASSLGPGNTDTQYFGPGTRLTVL.

The chain couples TRBV7-2 to TRBJ2-2; 9 bases align to TRBD2. The CDR3 spans 15 residues. The ends lost 5 bases at V and 4 bases at J; junction bases unmatched: 5. Germline CDR1 is SGHTA and CDR2 is FQGNSA. The CDR3 loop reads CASSVLAGVTGELFF. For the CDR3, the DNA is TGTGCCAGCAGCGTACTAGCGGGTGTCACCGGGGAGCTGTTTTTT. Based on the CDR3 plus reference TRBV7-2 and TRBJ2-2, the full variable domain is GAGVSQSPSNKVTEKGKDVELRCDPISGHTALYWYRQSLGQGLEFLIYFQGNSAPDKSGLPSDRFSAERTGGSVSTLTIQRTQQEDSAVYLCASSVLAGVTGELFFGEGSRLTVL.

The chain employs TRBV11-2 and TRBJ2-5; D is unresolved. The CDR3 runs 14 residues. In germline, CDR1 is SGHAT, CDR2 FQNNGV. The V gene lost 1 base and the J gene lost 4 bases, with 10 bases spanning the gap. CDR3 sequence: CASSLVPGRETQYF. DNA of the CDR3: TGTGCCAGCAGCTTAGTGCCGGGCCGAGAGACCCAGTACTTC.

The chain recombines TRBV7-6 with TRBJ2-5; D may correspond to TRBD1 or TRBD2 (6 bases each). The V gene's germline CDR1 is SGHVS and CDR2 FNYEAQ. This CDR3 contains 15 residues. Trimming removed 0 bases from V and 4 bases from J, with 12 bases in between. The CDR3 DNA reads as TGTGCCAGCAGCTTAGCTACAGGAGGGGGAGAGACCCAGTACTTC. It encodes CASSLATGGGETQYF.

This clonotype was seen more than once but under ten times. As DNA, the CDR3 is TGTGCCAGCGCAATGACAGAGGCTTTGGGCTACACCTTC. Translating gives CASAMTEALGYTF. The chain has TRBV19 and TRBJ1-2, with D possibly TRBD1 on 5 matching bases. This CDR3 spans 13 amino acids. Germline-derived CDR1 and CDR2 are LNHDA and SQIVND (reference sequence). V lost 9 bases, J lost 8 bases, and 19 bases lay in between.

In its sample, this clonotype was seen once. V and J are TRBV11-2 and TRBJ2-1, with TRBD2 matching 9 bases. The V and J ends lost 5 bases and 4 bases, in that order; junction bases with no gene match: 21. CDR3 size: 20 residues. Germline assignment: CDR1 SGHAT and CDR2 FQNNGV. DNA for the CDR3: TGTGCCAGCAGCCCTGTCCGTAGGGACGTGTATACTAGCGGGTACAATGAGCAGTTCTTC. Its translation: CASSPVRRDVYTSGYNEQFF.

This chain links TRBV7-3 with TRBJ2-2, with D possibly being TRBD1 or TRBD2 (5 bases each). In germline, CDR1 is SGHTA, CDR2 FQGTGA. The CDR3 has 17 residues. The V end lost 0 bases, the J end lost 6 bases, and 17 bases lay between the germline ends. The CDR3 region is CASSLTLGESIPGELFF. For the CDR3, the DNA is TGTGCCAGCAGCTTAACGTTGGGGGAGTCTATTCCCGGGGAGCTGTTTTTT.

This clonotype has a count of ten or more. CDR3 DNA: TGTGCCAGCAGCTGGGACAGGGCGGGAACCGGGGAGCTGTTTTTT. Translating it yields CASSWDRAGTGELFF. This chain connects TRBV11-1 to TRBJ2-2, with 9 bases aligning to TRBD1. The CDR3 extends over 15 amino acids. Trimming removed 4 bases from V and 5 bases from J; junction bases left unmatched: 5. The V gene's germline CDR1 is SGHAT and CDR2 FQDESV (reference sequence).

The chain couples TRBV7-2 to TRBJ2-2; 7 bases match TRBD2. This CDR3 is 18 amino acids long. The germline V gene encodes CDR1 SGHTA and CDR2 FQGNSA. Trimming took 3 bases from V and 0 from J; bases not matched to a gene: 10. CDR3 nucleotide sequence: TGTGCCAGCAGCTTCCCCCCACGACTAGCTACGAACACCGGGGAGCTGTTTTTT. The encoded protein is CASSFPPRLATNTGELFF. Full variable domain (missing parts from reference TRBV7-2 and TRBJ2-2): GAGVSQSPSNKVTEKGKDVELRCDPISGHTALYWYRQSLGQGLEFLIYFQGNSAPDKSGLPSDRFSAERTGGSVSTLTIQRTQQEDSAVYLCASSFPPRLATNTGELFFGEGSRLTVL.

On this clonotype: A much larger clone is a single base away; this may be a read error. Because the CDR3 is missing its conserved closing phenylalanine or tryptophan, this is likely a read error. CDR3 loop: CASSFRDRGFYEQYL. The DNA of the CDR3 is TGTGCCAGCAGTTTCAGGGACAGGGGATTTTACGAGCAGTACCTC. V is TRBV28 and J is TRBJ2-7; 10 nucleotides match TRBD1. CDR1 is MDHEN and CDR2 is SYDVKM in the germline V gene. This CDR3 contains 15 residues. Losses at the gene ends were 3 bases for V and 4 bases for J; bases not matched to a gene: 6.

This clonotype was detected many times. The rearrangement uses TRBV12-5 and TRBJ2-7; TRBD1 matches 7 bases. The germline V gene has CDR1 LGHNT and CDR2 FRNRAP. Germline trimming cut 6 bases from V and 2 bases from J; bases unmatched to any gene: 13. The CDR3 is made up of 16 amino acids. The DNA of the CDR3 is TGTGCTAGTGGCCATTTTGCCTGGGACAGAACCTACGAGCAGTACTTC. Translated: CASGHFAWDRTYEQYF.

The chain combines TRBV7-9 with TRBJ1-2; weak D call: TRBD1 (5 bases). The CDR3 spans 15 residues. In germline, CDR1 is SEHNR, CDR2 FQNEAQ (reference sequence). Trimming cost V 5 bases and J 4 bases, with 17 bases left between them. This CDR3 reads CASSPPGAGPYGYTF. As DNA, the CDR3 is TGTGCCAGCAGCCCCCCTGGGGCAGGGCCCTATGGCTACACCTTC.